These 4 T cell receptor beta chains came from one sample sequenced in a study of blood T cell repertoires in COVID-19. Profiling relied on immunoSEQ multiplex PCR, and the TCRdb table lists in-frame clones only, not all of them. The table includes fewer than 70,000 clones, around 91% detected once. The sequencing sample was made of peripheral blood. The receptors shown here come from a man in his forties or fifties with acute or convalescent COVID-19.

This clone was detected a few times. The chain employs TRBV6-5 and TRBJ2-1; D gene uncertain. Germline CDR1 MNHEY, CDR2 SVGAGI. The CDR3 totals 11 residues. With 3 bases removed from V and 8 bases from J, the gap between germline ends came to 5 bases. The DNA of the CDR3 is TGTGCCAGCAGTTATGAGGATGAGCAGTTCTTC. Protein sequence: CASSYEDEQFF.

The chain combines TRBV6-6 with TRBJ2-7; a weak D match, TRBD2 (6 bases). The length of the CDR3 is 13 residues. In germline, CDR1 is MNHNY, CDR2 SVGAGI (reference sequence). Trimming pared 2 bases from V and 5 bases from J, leaving 10 bases between. CDR3 in amino acids: CASSYGVADEQYF. As DNA, the CDR3 is TGTGCCAGCAGTTACGGGGTAGCGGACGAGCAGTACTTC.

The CDR3: CASRAGVILQETQYF. The CDR3 nucleotides read TGTGCCAGCAGAGCGGGAGTGATACTCCAAGAGACCCAGTACTTC. This chain connects TRBV11-1 to TRBJ2-5; 8 bases are shared with TRBD2. The germline gives CDR1 SGHAT, CDR2 FQDESV (reference sequence). CDR3 length: 15 amino acids. V shed 6 bases, J shed 1 base, and the junction held 7 bases outside the gene matches. The full variable domain, its missing parts supplied by reference TRBV11-1 and TRBJ2-5, is EAEVAQSPRYKITEKSQAVAFWCDPISGHATLYWYRQILGQGPELLVQFQDESVVDDSQLPKDRFSAERLKGVDSTLKIQPAELGDSAMYLCASRAGVILQETQYFGPGTRLLVL.

V usage is TRBV6-5 and J usage is TRBJ2-3; D is perhaps TRBD2 (5 bases). The CDR3 is 13 residues long. Germline V lookup: CDR1 MNHEY, CDR2 SVGAGI. V was clipped by 8 bases and J by 2 bases, with 11 bases between them. The CDR3 sequence: CASRMDFTDTQYF. CDR3 DNA: TGTGCCAGCCGAATGGACTTCACAGATACGCAGTATTTT.